Given below is one T cell receptor (beta chain) in context. Its antigen remains unidentified. This specimen comes from a study of OX40 agonist ivuxolimab in advanced cancers. Study background: Ivuxolimab, an antibody that agonizes OX40 (CD134), was administered to the patients. Allowance was made for prior anti-PD-1, anti-PD-L1 or anti-CTLA-4 therapy, and roughly 39% had some.

The CDR3 consists of 16 residues. J lost 4 bases, V lost 6 bases, and 14 bases had no gene match. Germline loops: CDR1 MDHEN, CDR2 SYDVKM. Study findings and constraints: There was clonal expansion of CD4+ and CD8+ blood T cells by week 6 at 0.1 to 3.0 mg/kg.

Profiled with immunoSEQ multiplex PCR; TCRdb holds only in-frame clones, not every one. The sample shows approximately 47,000 clones, around nine tenths of them seen only once. Patients who had autoimmune disease history or got systemic immunosuppression were left out. The V gene is TRBV28, the J gene TRBJ2-5; 7 bases agree with TRBD2. The TCR originated in an adult with an advanced solid tumor such as melanoma, head and neck, liver or kidney cancer. The sequences come from CD4+ or CD8+ T cells sorted from blood, collected in a trial of the OX40 agonist ivuxolimab. The CDR3 DNA is TGTGCCAGCAGCCTAATCTGGGGGGGGTCTGGAGAGACCCAGTACTTC. It is translated as CASSLIWGGSGETQYF.